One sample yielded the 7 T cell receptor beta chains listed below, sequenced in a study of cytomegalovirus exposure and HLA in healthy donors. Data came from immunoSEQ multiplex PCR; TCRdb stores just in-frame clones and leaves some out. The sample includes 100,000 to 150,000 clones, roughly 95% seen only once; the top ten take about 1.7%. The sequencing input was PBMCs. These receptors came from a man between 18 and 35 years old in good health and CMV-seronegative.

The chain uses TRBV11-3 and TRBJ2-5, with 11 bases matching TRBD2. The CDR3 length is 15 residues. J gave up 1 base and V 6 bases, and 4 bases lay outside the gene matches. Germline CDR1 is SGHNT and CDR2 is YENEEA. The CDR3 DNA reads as TGTGCCAGCAGTCCTGGGACTAGCGGCCAAGAGACCCAGTACTTC. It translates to CASSPGTSGQETQYF.

CDR3 amino acids: CASVPPVSYEQYF. As DNA, the CDR3 is TGTGCTAGTGTTCCCCCCGTCTCCTACGAGCAGTACTTC. The chain combines TRBV12-5 with TRBJ2-7; D is unresolved. The V gene's germline CDR1 is LGHNT and CDR2 FRNRAP. The CDR3 has 13 amino acids. V shed 7 bases and J shed 0 bases, with 10 bases lying between them.

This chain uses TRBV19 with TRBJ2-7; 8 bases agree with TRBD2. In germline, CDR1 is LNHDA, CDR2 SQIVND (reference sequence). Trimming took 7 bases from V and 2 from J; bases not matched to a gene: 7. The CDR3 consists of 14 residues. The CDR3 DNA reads TGTGCCAGTATGAGGGTAGCGGGACCCTACGAGCAGTACTTC. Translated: CASMRVAGPYEQYF. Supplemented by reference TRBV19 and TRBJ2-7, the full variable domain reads DGGITQSPKYLFRKEGQNVTLSCEQNLNHDAMYWYRQDPGQGLRLIYYSQIVNDFQKGDIAEGYSVSREKKESFPLTVTSAQKNPTAFYLCASMRVAGPYEQYFGPGTRLTVT.

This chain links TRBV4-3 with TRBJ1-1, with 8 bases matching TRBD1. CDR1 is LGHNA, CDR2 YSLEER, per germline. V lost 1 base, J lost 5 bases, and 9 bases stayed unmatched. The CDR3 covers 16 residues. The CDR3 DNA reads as TGCGCCAGCAGCCAAGGGCAGGGGGCAACTCTAACTGAAGCTTTCTTT. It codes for CASSQGQGATLTEAFF.

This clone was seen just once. CDR3 nucleotides: TGCGCCAGCAGCTCCCGGGACAGGGTAGGGGAGACCCAGTACTTC. Translating it yields CASSSRDRVGETQYF. The chain joins TRBV5-1 to TRBJ2-5, with TRBD1 identical over 9 bases. This CDR3 region has 15 residues. Trimming took 3 bases from V and 5 from J; bases not matched to a gene: 8. From germline, CDR1 is SGHRS and CDR2 YFSETQ.

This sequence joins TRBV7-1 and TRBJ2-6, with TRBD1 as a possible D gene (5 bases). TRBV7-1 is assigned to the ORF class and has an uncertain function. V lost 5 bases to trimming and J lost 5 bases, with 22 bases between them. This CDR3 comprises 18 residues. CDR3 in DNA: TGTGCCAGCAGCAAACGGATCAGAGGACAAAGTCGGGCCAACGTCCTGACTTTC. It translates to CASSKRIRGQSRANVLTF.

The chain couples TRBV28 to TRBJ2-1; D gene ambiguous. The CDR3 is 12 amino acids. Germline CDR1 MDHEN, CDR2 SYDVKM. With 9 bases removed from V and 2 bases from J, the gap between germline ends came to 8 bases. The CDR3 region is CASYTTYNEQFF. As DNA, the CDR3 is TGTGCCAGTTACACCACCTACAATGAGCAGTTCTTC.